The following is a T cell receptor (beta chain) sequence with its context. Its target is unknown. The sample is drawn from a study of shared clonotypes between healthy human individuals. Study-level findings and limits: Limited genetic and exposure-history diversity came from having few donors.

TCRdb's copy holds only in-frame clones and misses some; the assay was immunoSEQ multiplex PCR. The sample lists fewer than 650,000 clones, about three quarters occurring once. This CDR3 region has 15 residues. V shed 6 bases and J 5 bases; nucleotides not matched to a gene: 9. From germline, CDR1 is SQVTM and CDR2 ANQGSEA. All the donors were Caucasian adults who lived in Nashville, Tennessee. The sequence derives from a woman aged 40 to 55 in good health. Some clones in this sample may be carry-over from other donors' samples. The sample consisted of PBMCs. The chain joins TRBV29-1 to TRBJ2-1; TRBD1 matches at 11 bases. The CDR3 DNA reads TGCAGCGTATATGGAGGACAGGGGGCGGACAATGAGCAGTTCTTC. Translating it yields CSVYGGQGADNEQFF.